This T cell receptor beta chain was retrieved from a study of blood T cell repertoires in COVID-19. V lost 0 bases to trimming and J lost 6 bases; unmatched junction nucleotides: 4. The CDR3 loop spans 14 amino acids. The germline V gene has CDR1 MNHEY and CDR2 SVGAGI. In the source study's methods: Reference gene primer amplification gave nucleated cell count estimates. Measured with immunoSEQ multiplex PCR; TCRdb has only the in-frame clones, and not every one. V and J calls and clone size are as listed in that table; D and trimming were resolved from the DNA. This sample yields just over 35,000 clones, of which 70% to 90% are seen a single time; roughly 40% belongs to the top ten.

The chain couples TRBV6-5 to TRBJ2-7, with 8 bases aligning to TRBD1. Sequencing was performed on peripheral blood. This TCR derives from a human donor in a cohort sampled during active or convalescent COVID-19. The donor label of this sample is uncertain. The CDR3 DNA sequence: TGTGCCAGCAGTTACTCCAGGGGGCGAGGCGAGCAGTACTTC. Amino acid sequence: CASSYSRGRGEQYF.